This entry describes one TCR beta chain. Its antigen is unknown. Base qualities are not at hand, and no much larger clone is one base apart. One collaborating source in Seattle enrolled patients while the patients were actively infected and followed the patients over time throughout the course of disease. Whole blood was collected in K2EDTA tubes by collaborating institutions according to the institutions' own protocols. Collaborator samples were shipped for TCRbeta analysis as frozen whole blood, isolated PBMCs, or DNA extracted from either sample type. The sample originates from a study of blood T cell repertoires in COVID-19 (dated by TCRdb to about 2020). For the study in its entirety: Samples from collaborators originated in the United States, Italy and Spain and spanned both the acute and convalescent phases of COVID-19. The material from the prospective study consisted of cDNA or gDNA derived from T cells, B-cell-depleted T cells, or PBMCs. The samples were drawn from two sources: the first 160 participants of the ongoing ImmuneRACE study, and over 950 subjects contributed by 6 global collaborators. Nearly every sample came with metadata listing a de-identified subject ID, COVID-19 status, age in years and sex. Deeply sampled blood TCRbeta repertoires from subjects exposed to, actively infected with, or recovered from COVID-19 were included in the dataset. Where HLA class I and class II types were available, the types were taken from metadata supplied by the sample provider, not from assay-based typing. The repertoires were made available in a free public database intended to serve as a resource for research on the immune response to SARS-CoV-2. The investigation overall reported the following: The quantity of clinical and demographic metadata differed by source and by participant and was supplied without curation.

The immunoSEQ Assay, a bias-controlled multiplex PCR, was used to amplify TCRbeta CDR3 regions from genomic DNA. For the original study's pipeline: The number of nucleated cells in each sample was estimated by amplification of reference gene primers within the assay. To quantify the absolute abundance of each unique TCRbeta CDR3 rearrangement, sequence reads were collapsed and filtered. For each sample, productive Simpson clonality was calculated as the square root of Simpson's diversity index across productive rearrangements. TCRdb limited this immuneACCESS table to in-frame rearrangements with V and J called. A share of clones is missing; checked studies link under half to unresolved V genes, and the rest is unexplained. That table is the source of V, J and clone size, and D and trimming were worked out from the DNA. Counted in this sample were approximately 250,000 clones; about 82% of them appeared once. Approximately 5.5% of the sample lies in the top ten.

Germline trimming: 3 bases from V, 6 bases from J; junction bases outside gene matches: 8. From the cysteine through the phenylalanine, the CDR3 covers 15 amino acids. Only the CDR3 portion is preserved as DNA: 45 bases, with reading frame beginning at the first base. From the germline V gene, CDR1 is KGHSH and CDR2 is LQKENI. The receptor's source is a woman older than 75 with COVID-19, enrolled during active disease. Sequencing input: peripheral blood. Recombination linked TRBV18 to TRBJ1-1; the central 9 bases match TRBD1. The CDR3 reads CASSPGTGWSAEAFF. The nucleotide sequence is given as TGTGCCAGCTCACCCGGGACAGGGTGGTCGGCTGAAGCTTTCTTT.